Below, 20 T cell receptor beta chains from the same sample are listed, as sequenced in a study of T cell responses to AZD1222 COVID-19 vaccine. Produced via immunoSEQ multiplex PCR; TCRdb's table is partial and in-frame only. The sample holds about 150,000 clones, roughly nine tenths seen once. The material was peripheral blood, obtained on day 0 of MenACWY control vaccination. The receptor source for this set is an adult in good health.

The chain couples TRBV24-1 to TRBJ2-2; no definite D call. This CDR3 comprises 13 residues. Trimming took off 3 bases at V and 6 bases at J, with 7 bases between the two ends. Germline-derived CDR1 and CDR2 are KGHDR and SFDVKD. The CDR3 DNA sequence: TGTGCCACCAGTGATAGGGTACCCGGGGAGCTGTTTTTT. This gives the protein CATSDRVPGELFF.

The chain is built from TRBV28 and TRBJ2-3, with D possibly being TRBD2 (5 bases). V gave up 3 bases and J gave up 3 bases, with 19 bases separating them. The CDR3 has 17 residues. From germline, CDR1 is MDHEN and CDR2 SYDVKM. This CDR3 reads CASSFFGRAGRTDTQYF. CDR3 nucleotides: TGTGCCAGCAGTTTTTTTGGGCGGGCAGGCAGGACAGATACGCAGTATTTT.

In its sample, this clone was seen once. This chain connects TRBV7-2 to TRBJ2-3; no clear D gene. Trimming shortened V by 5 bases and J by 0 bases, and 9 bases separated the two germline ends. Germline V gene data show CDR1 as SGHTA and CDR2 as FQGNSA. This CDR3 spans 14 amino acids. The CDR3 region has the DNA TGTGCCAGCAGCCCCTGGCCTAGCACAGATACGCAGTATTTT. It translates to CASSPWPSTDTQYF.

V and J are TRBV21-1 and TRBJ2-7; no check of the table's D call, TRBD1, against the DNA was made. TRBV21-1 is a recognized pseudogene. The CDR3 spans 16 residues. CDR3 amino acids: CASSKSRTGELYEQYV. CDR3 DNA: TGTGCCAGCAGCAAGTCAAGGACAGGGGAATTATACGAGCAGTACGTC.

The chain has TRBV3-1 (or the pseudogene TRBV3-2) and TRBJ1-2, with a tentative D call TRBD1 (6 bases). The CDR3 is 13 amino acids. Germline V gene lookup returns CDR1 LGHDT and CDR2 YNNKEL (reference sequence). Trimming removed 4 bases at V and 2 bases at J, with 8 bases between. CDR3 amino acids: CASSLGQNYGYTF. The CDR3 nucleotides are TGTGCCAGCAGCCTGGGACAAAACTATGGCTACACCTTC.

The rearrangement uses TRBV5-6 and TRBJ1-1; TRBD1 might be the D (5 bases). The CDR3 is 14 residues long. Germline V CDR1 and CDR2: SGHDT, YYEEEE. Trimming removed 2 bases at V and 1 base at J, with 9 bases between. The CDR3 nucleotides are TGTGCCAGCAGCTTCGGACAAGGGAACACTGAAGCTTTCTTT. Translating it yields CASSFGQGNTEAFF.

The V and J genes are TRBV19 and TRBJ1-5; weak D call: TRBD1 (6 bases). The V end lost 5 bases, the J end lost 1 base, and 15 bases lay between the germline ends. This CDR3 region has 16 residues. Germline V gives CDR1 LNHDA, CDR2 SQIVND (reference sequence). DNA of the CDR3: TGTGCCAGTAGTTTGAACAGGGTTCCGAGCAATCAGCCCCAGCATTTT. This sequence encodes CASSLNRVPSNQPQHF.

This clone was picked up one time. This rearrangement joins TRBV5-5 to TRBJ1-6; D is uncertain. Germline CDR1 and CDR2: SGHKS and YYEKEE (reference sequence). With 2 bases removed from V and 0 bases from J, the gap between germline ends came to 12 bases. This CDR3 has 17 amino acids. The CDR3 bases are TGTGCCAGCAGCTTACTCTCCCAGAGCTCCTATAATTCACCCCTCCACTTT. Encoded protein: CASSLLSQSSYNSPLHF.

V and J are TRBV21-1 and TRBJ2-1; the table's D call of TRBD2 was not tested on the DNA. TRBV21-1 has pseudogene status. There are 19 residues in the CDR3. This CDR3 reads CASPPSEGTSGSAYNEQFF. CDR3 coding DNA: TGTGCCAGCCCACCCTCGGAGGGGACTAGCGGGTCCGCCTACAATGAGCAGTTCTTC.

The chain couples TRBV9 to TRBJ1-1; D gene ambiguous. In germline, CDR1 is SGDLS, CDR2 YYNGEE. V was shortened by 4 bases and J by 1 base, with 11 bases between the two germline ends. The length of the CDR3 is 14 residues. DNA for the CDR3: TGTGCCAGCAGCCCTCGGACGGGGAACACTGAAGCTTTCTTT. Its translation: CASSPRTGNTEAFF.

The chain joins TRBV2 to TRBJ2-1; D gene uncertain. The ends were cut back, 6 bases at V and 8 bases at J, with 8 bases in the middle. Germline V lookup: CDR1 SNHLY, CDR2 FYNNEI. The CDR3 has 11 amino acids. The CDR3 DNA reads TGTGCCAGCAGCCTGCAGGATGAGCAGTTCTTC. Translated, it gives CASSLQDEQFF. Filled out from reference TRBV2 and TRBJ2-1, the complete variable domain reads EPEVTQTPSHQVTQMGQEVILRCVPISNHLYFYWYRQILGQKVEFLVSFYNNEISEKSEIFDDQFSVERPDGSNFTLKIRSTKLEDSAMYFCASSLQDEQFFGPGTRLTVL.

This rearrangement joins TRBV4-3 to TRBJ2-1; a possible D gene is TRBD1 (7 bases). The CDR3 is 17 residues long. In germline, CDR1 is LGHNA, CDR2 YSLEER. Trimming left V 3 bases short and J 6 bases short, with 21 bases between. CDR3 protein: CASSQDWTSQGGNEQFF. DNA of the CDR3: TGCGCCAGCAGCCAGGACTGGACTTCCCAGGGGGGCAATGAGCAGTTCTTC.

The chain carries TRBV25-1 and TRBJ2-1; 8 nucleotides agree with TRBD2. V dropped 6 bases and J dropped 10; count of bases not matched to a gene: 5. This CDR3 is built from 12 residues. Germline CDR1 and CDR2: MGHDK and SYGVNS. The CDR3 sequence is CASRRLASEQFF. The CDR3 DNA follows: TGTGCCAGCAGGAGACTAGCGTCAGAGCAGTTCTTC. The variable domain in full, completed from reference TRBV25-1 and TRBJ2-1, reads EADIYQTPRYLVIGTGKKITLECSQTMGHDKMYWYQQDPGMELHLIHYSYGVNSTEKGDLSSESTVSRIRTEHFPLTLESARPSHTSQYLCASRRLASEQFFGPGTRLTVL.

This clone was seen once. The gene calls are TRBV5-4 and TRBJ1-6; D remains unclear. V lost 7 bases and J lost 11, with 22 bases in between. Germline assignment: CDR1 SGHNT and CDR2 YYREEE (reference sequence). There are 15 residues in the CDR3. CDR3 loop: CASGSTGLARTPLHF. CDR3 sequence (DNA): TGTGCCAGCGGATCCACGGGCCTCGCGAGGACACCCCTCCACTTT. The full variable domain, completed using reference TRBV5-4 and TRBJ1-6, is ETGVTQSPTHLIKTRGQQVTLRCSSQSGHNTVSWYQQALGQGPQFIFQYYREEENGRGNFPPRFSGLQFPNYSSELNVNALELDDSALYLCASGSTGLARTPLHFGNGTRLTVT.

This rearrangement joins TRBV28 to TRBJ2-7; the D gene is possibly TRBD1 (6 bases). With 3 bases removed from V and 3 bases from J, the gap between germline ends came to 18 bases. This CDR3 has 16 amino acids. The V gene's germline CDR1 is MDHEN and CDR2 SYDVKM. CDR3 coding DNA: TGTGCCAGCAGTTTGTATCCGTCAGGGGAACGCTACGAGCAGTACGTC. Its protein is CASSLYPSGERYEQYV.

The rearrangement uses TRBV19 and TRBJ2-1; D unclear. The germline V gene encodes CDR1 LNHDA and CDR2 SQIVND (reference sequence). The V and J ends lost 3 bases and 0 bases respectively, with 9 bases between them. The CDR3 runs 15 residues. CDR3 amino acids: CASSIGQSSYNEQFF. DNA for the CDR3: TGTGCCAGTAGTATTGGGCAGAGCTCCTACAATGAGCAGTTCTTC.

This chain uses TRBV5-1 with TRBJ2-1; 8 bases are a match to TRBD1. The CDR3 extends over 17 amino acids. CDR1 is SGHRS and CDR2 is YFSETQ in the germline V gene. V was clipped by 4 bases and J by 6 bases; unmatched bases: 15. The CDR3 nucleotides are TGCGCCAGCAGCAAATCGCAGGGGGCAAGCCGTCTCAATGAGCAGTTCTTC. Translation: CASSKSQGASRLNEQFF.

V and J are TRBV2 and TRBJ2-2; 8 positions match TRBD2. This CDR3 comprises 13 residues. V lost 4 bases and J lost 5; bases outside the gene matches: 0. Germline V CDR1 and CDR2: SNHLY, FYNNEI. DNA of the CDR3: TGTGCCAGCAGTGGCGGGGGGACCGGGGAGCTGTTTTTT. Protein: CASSGGGTGELFF.

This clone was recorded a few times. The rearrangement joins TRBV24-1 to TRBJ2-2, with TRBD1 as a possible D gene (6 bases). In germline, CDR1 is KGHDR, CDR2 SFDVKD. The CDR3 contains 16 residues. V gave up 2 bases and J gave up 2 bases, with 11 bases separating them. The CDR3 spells CATSDWGTTNTGELFF. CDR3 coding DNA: TGTGCCACCAGTGATTGGGGGACAACCAACACCGGGGAGCTGTTTTTT.

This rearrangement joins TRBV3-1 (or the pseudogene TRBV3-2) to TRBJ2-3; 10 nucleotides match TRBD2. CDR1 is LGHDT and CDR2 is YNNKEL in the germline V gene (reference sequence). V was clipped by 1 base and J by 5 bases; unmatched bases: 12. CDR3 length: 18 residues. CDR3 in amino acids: CASSQGPWLAGVVDTQYF. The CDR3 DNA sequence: TGTGCCAGCAGCCAAGGGCCATGGCTAGCGGGGGTGGTAGATACGCAGTATTTT.